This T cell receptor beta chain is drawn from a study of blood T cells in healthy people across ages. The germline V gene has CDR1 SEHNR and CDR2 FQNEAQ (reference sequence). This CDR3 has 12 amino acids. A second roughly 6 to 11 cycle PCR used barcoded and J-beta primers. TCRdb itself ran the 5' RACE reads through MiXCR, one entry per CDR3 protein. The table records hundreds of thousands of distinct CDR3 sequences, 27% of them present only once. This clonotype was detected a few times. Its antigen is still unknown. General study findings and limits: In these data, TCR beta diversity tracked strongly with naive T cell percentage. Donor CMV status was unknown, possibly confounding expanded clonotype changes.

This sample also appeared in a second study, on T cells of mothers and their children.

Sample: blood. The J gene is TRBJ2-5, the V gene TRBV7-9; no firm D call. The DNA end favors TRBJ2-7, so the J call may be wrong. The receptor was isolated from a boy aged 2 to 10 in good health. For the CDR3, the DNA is TGTGCCAGCACCCCTCCCACGGGCGAGCAGTACTTC. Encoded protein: CASTPPTGEQYF.